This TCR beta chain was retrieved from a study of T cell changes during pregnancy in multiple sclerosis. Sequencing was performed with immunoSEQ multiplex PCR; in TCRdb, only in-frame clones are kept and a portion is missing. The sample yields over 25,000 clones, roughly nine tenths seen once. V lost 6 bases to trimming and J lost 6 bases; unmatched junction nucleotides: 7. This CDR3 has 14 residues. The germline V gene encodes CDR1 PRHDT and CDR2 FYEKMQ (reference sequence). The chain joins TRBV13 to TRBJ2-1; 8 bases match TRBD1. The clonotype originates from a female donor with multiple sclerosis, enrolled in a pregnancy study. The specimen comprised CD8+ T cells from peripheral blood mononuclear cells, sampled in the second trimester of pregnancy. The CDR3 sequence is CASRLDRGSNEQFF. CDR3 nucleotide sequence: TGTGCCAGCAGACTCGACAGGGGAAGCAATGAGCAGTTCTTC.